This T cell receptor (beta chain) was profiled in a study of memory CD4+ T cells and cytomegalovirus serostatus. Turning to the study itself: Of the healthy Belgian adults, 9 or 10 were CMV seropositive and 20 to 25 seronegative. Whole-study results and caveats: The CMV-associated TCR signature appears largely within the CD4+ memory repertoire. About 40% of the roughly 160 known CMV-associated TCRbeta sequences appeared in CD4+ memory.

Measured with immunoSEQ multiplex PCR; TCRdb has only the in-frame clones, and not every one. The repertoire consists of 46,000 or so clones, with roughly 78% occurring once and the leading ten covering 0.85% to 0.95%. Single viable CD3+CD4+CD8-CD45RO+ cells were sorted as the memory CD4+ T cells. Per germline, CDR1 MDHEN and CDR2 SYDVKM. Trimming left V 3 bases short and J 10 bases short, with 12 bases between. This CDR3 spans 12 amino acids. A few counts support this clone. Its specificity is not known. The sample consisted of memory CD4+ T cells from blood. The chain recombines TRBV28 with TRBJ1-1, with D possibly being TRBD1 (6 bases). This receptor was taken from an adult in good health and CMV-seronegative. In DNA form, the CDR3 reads TGTGCCAGCAGTTTCGGAACAGGGACAGCTTTCTTT. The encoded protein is CASSFGTGTAFF.